This T cell receptor (beta chain) was identified in a study of memory CD4+ T cells and cytomegalovirus serostatus. As regards this clone: Its specificity is not known.

The sort gate was single viable CD3+CD4+CD8-CD45RO+ cells for memory CD4+ T cells. CD4+ T cells were isolated by positive magnetic selection. V was pared by 0 bases and J by 6 bases, with 11 bases of the junction left unmatched. Germline lookup yields CDR1 PRHDT and CDR2 FYEKMQ (reference sequence). The CDR3 consists of 17 residues. Findings and caveats of the study: Each of approximately 73 CMV-associated TCRbeta sequences occurred in one to five individuals. The CMV-associated TCR signature appears largely within the CD4+ memory repertoire.

Clones were read by immunoSEQ multiplex PCR, and TCRdb kept only the in-frame ones, dropping some. The sample lists about 82,000 clones; roughly 80% were seen once. The V gene is TRBV13, the J gene TRBJ2-3; 8 bases are shared with TRBD1. This TCR was sampled from an adult in good health and CMV-seronegative. The sample consisted of memory CD4+ T cells from blood. CDR3 sequence: CASSLGLRTGIEDTQYF. CDR3 nucleotides: TGTGCCAGCAGCTTAGGCCTACGGACAGGGATTGAGGATACGCAGTATTTT.